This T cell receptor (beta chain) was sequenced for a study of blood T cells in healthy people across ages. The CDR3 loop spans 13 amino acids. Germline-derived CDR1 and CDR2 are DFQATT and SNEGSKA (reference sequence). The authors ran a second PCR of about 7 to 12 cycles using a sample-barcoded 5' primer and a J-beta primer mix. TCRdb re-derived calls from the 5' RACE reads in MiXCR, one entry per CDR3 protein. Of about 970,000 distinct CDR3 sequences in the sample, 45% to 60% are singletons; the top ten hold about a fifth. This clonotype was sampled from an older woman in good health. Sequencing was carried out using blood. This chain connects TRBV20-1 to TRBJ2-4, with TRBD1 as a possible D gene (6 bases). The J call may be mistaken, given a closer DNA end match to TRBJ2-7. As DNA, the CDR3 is TGCAGTGCTAGAGGTCACAGGGCCTACGAGCAGTACTTC. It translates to CSARGHRAYEQYF.